This TCR beta chain was sequenced in a study of shared T cell receptors in the human thymus. The CDR3 totals 14 residues. The V end lost 6 bases, the J end lost 5 bases, and 16 bases lay between the germline ends. The germline CDR1 and CDR2 sequences are MRHNA and SNTAGT. This table comes from immunoSEQ multiplex PCR, and its TCRdb copy is limited to in-frame clones, with some not included. Of 600,000 to 900,000 clones in the sample, over 75% were seen once. The same data also went into a second study, on human thymus T cells.

The receptor was isolated from a girl under three years old with a congenital heart defect. V is TRBV6-4 and J is TRBJ1-1; D might be TRBD1 (6 bases). The sequenced sample was thymocytes. The CDR3 is CASSAPGGFTEAFF. The CDR3, as DNA: TGTGCCAGCAGCGCGCCTGGGGGCTTTACTGAAGCTTTCTTT.